What follows are 9 T cell receptor beta chains derived from one specimen sequenced in a study of blood T cell repertoires in COVID-19. The protocol was immunoSEQ multiplex PCR, while the TCRdb copy is restricted to in-frame clones and leaves out a portion. The sample includes around 37,000 clones, roughly nine tenths of them seen just once. Sequencing was performed on peripheral blood. Receptor source: a man aged 55 to 69 with acute or convalescent COVID-19.

The chain joins TRBV19 to TRBJ2-2; 7 bases agree with TRBD1. CDR3 length: 19 residues. Germline CDR1 reads LNHDA; CDR2 reads SQIVND (reference sequence). J gave up 0 bases and V 7 bases, and 17 bases lay outside the gene matches. The CDR3 protein is CASTPGQMVGATNTGELFF. The CDR3, as DNA: TGTGCCAGTACCCCGGGACAGATGGTAGGTGCCACGAACACCGGGGAGCTGTTTTTT. The full variable domain, completed using reference TRBV19 and TRBJ2-2, is DGGITQSPKYLFRKEGQNVTLSCEQNLNHDAMYWYRQDPGQGLRLIYYSQIVNDFQKGDIAEGYSVSREKKESFPLTVTSAQKNPTAFYLCASTPGQMVGATNTGELFFGEGSRLTVL.

The genes are TRBV27 and TRBJ2-3; 7 positions match TRBD2. This CDR3 contains 14 residues. The germline gives CDR1 MNHEY, CDR2 SMNVEV (reference sequence). Trimming cost V 6 bases and J 5 bases; bases outside gene matches: 8. CDR3 in amino acids: CASSRLAQLDTQYF. The CDR3 bases are TGTGCCAGCAGCCGACTAGCCCAATTAGATACGCAGTATTTT.

This clone appeared a single time. The rearrangement links TRBV6-5 to TRBJ2-2; 9 bases agree with TRBD1. This CDR3 spans 15 amino acids. CDR1 and CDR2 (germline): MNHEY, SVGAGI. The J segment lost 3 bases and the V segment lost 5 bases, leaving 4 bases of the junction unmatched. This chain's CDR3 is CASSTGGFDTGELFF. CDR3 DNA sequence: TGTGCCAGCAGTACAGGGGGCTTCGACACCGGGGAGCTGTTTTTT.

V gene TRBV15 combines with J gene TRBJ1-2; no reliable D call. Germline CDR1 reads LNHNV; CDR2 reads YYDKDF (reference sequence). V was pared by 6 bases and J by 3 bases, with 8 bases between. This CDR3 spans 12 amino acids. The CDR3 sequence is CATSLRDYGYTF. The CDR3 region has the DNA TGTGCCACCAGTCTCCGGGACTATGGCTACACCTTC.

The J gene is TRBJ1-2, the V gene TRBV6-1, with D perhaps matching TRBD1 (6 bases). This CDR3 has 17 amino acids. V was pared by 1 base and J by 5 bases, with 20 bases between. Per the germline V gene, CDR1 is MNHNS and CDR2 is SASEGT. CDR3: CASSEGTYLTGRYGYTF. CDR3 bases: TGTGCCAGCAGTGAAGGGACTTACCTAACAGGGCGTTATGGCTACACCTTC.

This clone has a single count. The rearrangement joins TRBV7-8 to TRBJ1-5; D is unresolved. Germline assignment: CDR1 SGHVS and CDR2 FQNEAQ. CDR3 length: 13 residues. Trimming took 1 base from V and 11 from J, leaving 12 bases between them. The DNA for the CDR3 is TGTGCCAGCAGCTTAGACATCCCAGTGGCCCAGCATTTT. Its translation is CASSLDIPVAQHF.

The chain carries TRBV6-5 and TRBJ1-4; possibly TRBD1 for D (5 bases). This CDR3 is 16 amino acids long. Trimming pared 0 bases from V and 0 bases from J, leaving 8 bases between. Germline CDR1 and CDR2: MNHEY and SVGAGI. The CDR3 coding sequence is TGTGCCAGCAGTTACTCCGGGGGAACAACTAATGAAAAACTGTTTTTT. This gives the protein CASSYSGGTTNEKLFF.

This sequence joins TRBV5-6 and TRBJ2-7; unclear D gene. Germline V gives CDR1 SGHDT, CDR2 YYEEEE. The CDR3 loop spans 16 amino acids. The CDR3 sequence is CAQAWLGEIHSYEQYF. CDR3 coding DNA: TGTGCGCAAGCTTGGTTAGGAGAAATTCACTCCTACGAGCAGTACTTC.

V and J are TRBV6-6 and TRBJ2-1; 9 bases are a match to TRBD1. Trimming at V came to 7 bases and at J to 8 bases, leaving 12 bases not matched to a gene. The CDR3 loop spans 15 amino acids. Germline assignment: CDR1 MNHNY and CDR2 SVGAGI (reference sequence). The CDR3 sequence: CASNSPGQGFDEQFF. CDR3 DNA sequence: TGTGCCAGCAATTCTCCGGGACAGGGTTTTGATGAGCAGTTCTTC.